Included here is one T cell receptor beta chain sequence, with context. What it recognizes is unknown. The trim removed 6 bases at V and 7 bases at J, leaving 9 bases unmatched. CDR3 size: 15 residues. Germline lookup yields CDR1 MNHEY and CDR2 SMNVEV (reference sequence). Only in-frame clones appear in the TCRdb table, and some are missing; sequencing was by immunoSEQ multiplex PCR. The sample records 4,000 to 6,000 clones, around three quarters being singletons. The data were taken from a study of PD-1 blockade in classical Hodgkin lymphoma. Study-wide results and caveats: Patients newly diagnosed and complete responders had comparable baseline diversity. Patients who initiated nivolumab within 1 year of ASCT were excluded. While CD8+ TCR diversity did not rise significantly by C4D1, CD4+ TCR diversity did.

The time point: cycle 4 day 1 (C4D1), after more than five weeks of nivolumab. Relapse after autologous stem cell transplantation occurred in every patient, and brentuximab vedotin exposure varied. It was by magnetic negative selection that CD4+ T cells were purified from thawed PBMCs. The gene calls are TRBV27 and TRBJ1-2; 12 bases line up with TRBD1. Sequences were derived from CD4+ T cells from blood, sampled before the fourth cycle of nivolumab. This sequence was found in a human donor with classical Hodgkin lymphoma. CDR3 DNA sequence: TGTGCCAGCAGACCTAGGGACAGGGGGCGGGGTGGCTACACCTTC. Translated: CASRPRDRGRGGYTF.